What follows are 28 T cell receptor beta chains derived from one specimen sequenced in a study of blood T cell repertoires in COVID-19. Only in-frame clones appear in the TCRdb table, and some are missing; sequencing was by immunoSEQ multiplex PCR. Among around 500,000 clones, around nine tenths were seen once, and the ten largest hold around 1.9%. Sequenced input: PBMCs or T cells enriched from blood (not recorded which). These receptors originate from a woman between 40 and 55 years old who had recovered from COVID-19.

For the CDR3, the DNA is TGCAGCGTTGATGTCAGGGGACTAGCGGGAGGAGTGGGGGAGCAGTACTTC. It codes for CSVDVRGLAGGVGEQYF. V usage is TRBV29-1 and J usage is TRBJ2-7; the match to TRBD2 covers 15 bases. This CDR3 has 17 amino acids. The germline V gene has CDR1 SQVTM and CDR2 ANQGSEA. V shed 3 bases and J 7 bases; nucleotides not matched to a gene: 13.

The chain carries TRBV7-6 and TRBJ1-4, with D unresolved. This CDR3 contains 16 residues. CDR1 and CDR2 (germline): SGHVS, FNYEAQ. V lost 1 base and J lost 0, with 9 bases in between. The CDR3 nucleotides read TGTGCCAGCAGCTTAGATGGTCGGGCAACTAATGAAAAACTGTTTTTT. It yields the protein CASSLDGRATNEKLFF.

The chain employs TRBV27 and TRBJ1-4, with D uncertain. The CDR3 totals 16 residues. Germline loops: CDR1 MNHEY, CDR2 SMNVEV (reference sequence). The V and J ends lost 2 bases and 8 bases respectively, with 18 bases between them. The CDR3 region is CASSLRLGGGREKLFF. The CDR3 bases are TGTGCCAGCAGTTTACGACTTGGTGGTGGGAGAGAAAAACTGTTTTTT. Full variable domain (rest looked up from reference TRBV27 and TRBJ1-4): EAQVTQNPRYLITVTGKKLTVTCSQNMNHEYMSWYRQDPGLGLRQIYYSMNVEVTDKGDVPEGYKVSRKEKRNFPLILESPSPNQTSLYFCASSLRLGGGREKLFFGSGTQLSVL.

The DNA of the CDR3 is TGTGCCAGCAGCTTAGTGACGGAGTTGAGCTCCTACGAGCAGTACTTC. As protein: CASSLVTELSSYEQYF. This chain joins TRBV7-9 and TRBJ2-7; D is undetermined. CDR1 is SEHNR, CDR2 FQNEAQ, per germline (reference sequence). This CDR3 has 16 amino acids. The V end was cut by 1 base, the J end by 0 bases, with 13 bases between.

The chain is built from TRBV4-3 and TRBJ1-1; D ambiguous. The CDR3 length is 13 residues. Germline lookup yields CDR1 LGHNA and CDR2 YSLEER. The V and J ends lost 4 bases and 5 bases respectively, with 11 bases between them. CDR3 amino acids: CASSPAERTEAFF. The CDR3 DNA reads as TGCGCCAGCAGCCCCGCCGAGCGGACTGAAGCTTTCTTT.

This clone came up once. The chain uses TRBV3-1 (or the pseudogene TRBV3-2) and TRBJ1-2; possible D gene TRBD1, 5 bases. This CDR3 is 14 amino acids long. Looked up from germline, CDR1 is LGHDT and CDR2 is YNNKEL (reference sequence). Between the trimmed V and J ends, which lost 5 bases and 5 bases, there was a span of 15 bases. The CDR3 spells CASSLKDTSYGYTF. The CDR3, as DNA: TGTGCCAGCAGCTTGAAGGACACATCGTATGGCTACACCTTC.

The chain joins TRBV5-1 to TRBJ2-7, with TRBD1 identical over 9 bases. V lost 5 bases and J lost 6; bases outside the gene matches: 9. The CDR3 is 14 amino acids. Germline V lookup: CDR1 SGHRS, CDR2 YFSETQ. CDR3 in amino acids: CASRDRDRASEQYF. The CDR3 DNA follows: TGCGCCAGCAGGGACCGGGACAGGGCCTCCGAGCAGTACTTC.

This clone was counted only a few times. The chain combines TRBV10-2 with TRBJ2-7, with D perhaps matching TRBD2 (5 bases). Trimming left V 2 bases short and J 2 bases short, with 16 bases between. Germline assignment: CDR1 WSHSY and CDR2 SAAADI. The CDR3 is made up of 16 amino acids. Here the CDR3 reads CASSEAWRVETYEQYF. The CDR3 DNA sequence: TGCGCCAGCAGTGAGGCGTGGCGGGTAGAAACCTACGAGCAGTACTTC.

This CDR3 is CASSQEGSSYEQYF. CDR3 in DNA: TGTGCCAGCAGCCAAGAGGGGAGCTCCTACGAGCAGTACTTC. The V and J genes are TRBV14 and TRBJ2-7; tentative D call: TRBD2 (5 bases). This CDR3 is built from 14 residues. V dropped 0 bases and J dropped 0 bases, with 6 bases sitting between them. Germline CDR1 and CDR2: SGHDN and FVKESK.

This rearrangement joins TRBV2 to TRBJ2-7; possibly TRBD2 for D (6 bases). Trimming took off 3 bases at V and 6 bases at J, with 12 bases between the two ends. Germline CDR1 and CDR2: SNHLY and FYNNEI. This CDR3 has 13 residues. The CDR3 spells CASSDRGIGEQYF. CDR3 nucleotide sequence: TGTGCCAGCAGTGACCGGGGGATCGGCGAGCAGTACTTC.

The V gene is TRBV5-1, the J gene TRBJ1-2; 7 positions agree with TRBD1. The germline gives CDR1 SGHRS, CDR2 YFSETQ. Losses at the gene ends were 4 bases for V and 4 bases for J; bases not matched to a gene: 7. The CDR3 is made up of 14 amino acids. For the CDR3, the DNA is TGCGCCAGCAGCCCGCCGGGACAGTCCTATGGCTACACCTTC. Protein: CASSPPGQSYGYTF.

The table lists this clone with a few counts. The chain uses TRBV4-3 and TRBJ1-1, with D unresolved. The CDR3 has 15 residues. CDR1 and CDR2 from the germline V gene are LGHNA and YSLEER. V was trimmed by 1 base and J by 6 bases, leaving 15 bases between them. This CDR3 reads CASSQGGGVVPEAFF. CDR3 sequence (DNA): TGCGCCAGCAGCCAAGGTGGAGGAGTCGTGCCTGAAGCTTTCTTT.

The sample holds one count of this clone. One end of the junction does not line up with germline, which may come from a read error. V usage is TRBV6-5 and J usage is TRBJ2-7, with a tentative D call TRBD1 (6 bases). Germline-derived CDR1 and CDR2 are MNHEY and SVGAGI. This CDR3 has 12 amino acids. CDR3 sequence: CASSSTGYGQYF. CDR3 coding DNA: TGTGCCAGCAGTTCGACAGGTTACGGGCAGTACTTC.

The chain uses TRBV6-5 and TRBJ1-2, with 8 bases that match TRBD1. After removal of 4 bases from V and 3 bases from J, the junction contained 7 bases not matched to a gene. Germline V gene sequence: CDR1 MNHEY, CDR2 SVGAGI. The CDR3 covers 15 residues. The CDR3 bases are TGTGCCAGCAGTTCAAGGACAGGGTCCCACTATGGCTACACCTTC. Residues: CASSSRTGSHYGYTF.

The V and J genes are TRBV2 and TRBJ1-3, with 7 nucleotides matching TRBD1. The CDR3 is 15 amino acids. The J segment lost 0 bases and the V segment lost 8 bases, leaving 7 bases of the junction unmatched. The germline V gene encodes CDR1 SNHLY and CDR2 FYNNEI. The CDR3 nucleotides are TGTGCCAGCGGCAGACAGGGAATCTCTGGAAACACCATATATTTT. Residues: CASGRQGISGNTIYF.

The V gene is TRBV7-2, the J gene TRBJ1-2; D ambiguous. Trimming stripped 1 base from V and 2 bases from J, with 5 bases between. CDR1 and CDR2 from the germline V gene are SGHTA and FQGNSA. This CDR3 is built from 13 residues. The CDR3 here is CASSLDTNYGYTF. As DNA, the CDR3 is TGTGCCAGCAGCTTAGACACCAACTATGGCTACACCTTC.

The chain couples TRBV6-5 to TRBJ1-5; possible D gene TRBD1, 6 bases. Between the trimmed V and J ends, which lost 6 bases and 6 bases, there was a span of 15 bases. Germline CDR1 and CDR2: MNHEY and SVGAGI. CDR3 size: 14 residues. CDR3 amino acids: CASRRITGSQPQHF. The CDR3 nucleotides read TGTGCCAGCAGAAGAATCACAGGGAGTCAGCCCCAGCATTTT.

The chain recombines TRBV19 with TRBJ2-3, with a weak D call TRBD2 (5 bases). This CDR3 comprises 13 residues. V lost 9 bases, J lost 0 bases, and 10 bases lay in between. From germline, CDR1 is LNHDA and CDR2 SQIVND (reference sequence). The CDR3, as DNA: TGTGCCAGGGAGGAGCCTAGCACAGATACGCAGTATTTT. It specifies CAREEPSTDTQYF.

The chain joins TRBV7-8 to TRBJ1-2, with D perhaps matching TRBD1 (6 bases). This CDR3 is 13 amino acids long. With 5 bases removed from V and 5 bases from J, the gap between germline ends came to 12 bases. Germline CDR1 and CDR2: SGHVS and FQNEAQ. CDR3 DNA: TGTGCCAGCAGCCCAGAGGGGGTTTATGGCTACACCTTC. Translated: CASSPEGVYGYTF.

This chain uses TRBV27 with TRBJ2-7; 9 bases agree with TRBD2. The CDR3 consists of 16 residues. Germline lookup yields CDR1 MNHEY and CDR2 SMNVEV (reference sequence). The V gene end was trimmed by 1 base and the J gene end by 6 bases; junction bases not matched to a gene: 10. DNA for the CDR3: TGTGCCAGCAGTTTATTAGCGGGAGATGGGGTACGCGAGCAGTACTTC. This translates into CASSLLAGDGVREQYF.

The chain carries TRBV5-4 and TRBJ1-4; TRBD1 matches 7 bases. Germline loops: CDR1 SGHNT, CDR2 YYREEE (reference sequence). The CDR3 runs to 15 residues. After removal of 0 bases from V and 8 bases from J, the junction contained 7 bases not matched to a gene. The CDR3: CASSLAGGPNEKLFF. CDR3 DNA: TGTGCCAGCAGCTTGGCAGGGGGTCCGAACGAAAAACTGTTTTTT.

The chain is built from TRBV5-5 and TRBJ2-1; possibly TRBD2 for D (6 bases). Trimming stripped 4 bases from V and 0 bases from J, with 11 bases between. The germline V gene has CDR1 SGHKS and CDR2 YYEKEE (reference sequence). This CDR3 has 15 amino acids. This CDR3 is CASSQAEGSYNEQFF. The CDR3, as DNA: TGTGCCAGCAGCCAGGCGGAGGGCTCCTACAATGAGCAGTTCTTC.

The J gene is TRBJ2-5, the V gene TRBV27; 8 bases map to TRBD1. This CDR3 contains 18 residues. Germline CDR1 MNHEY, CDR2 SMNVEV (reference sequence). J gave up 3 bases and V 5 bases, and 17 bases lay outside the gene matches. The CDR3 DNA reads TGTGCCAGCAGTCCAAAAAACAGGGGGGAGAGCCCCAAAGAGACCCAGTACTTC. Translating it yields CASSPKNRGESPKETQYF.

CDR3 loop: CASSRTGGELFF. CDR3 DNA sequence: TGTGCCAGCAGTCGGACAGGCGGGGAGCTGTTTTTT. V gene TRBV12-3 or TRBV12-4 combines with J gene TRBJ2-2; 7 positions match TRBD1. The CDR3 spans 12 residues. The J segment lost 7 bases and the V segment lost 5 bases, leaving 1 base of the junction unmatched.

This chain joins TRBV18 and TRBJ1-1, with 9 positions matching TRBD1. The V and J ends lost 5 bases and 8 bases, in that order; junction bases with no gene match: 9. This CDR3 contains 14 residues. Per the germline V gene, CDR1 is KGHSH and CDR2 is LQKENI. Here the CDR3 reads CASSGRDRVEEAFF. The CDR3 nucleotides are TGTGCCAGCTCAGGCCGGGACAGGGTAGAAGAAGCTTTCTTT.

This clone was recorded once. The rearrangement uses TRBV5-1 and TRBJ2-1; the D gene is possibly TRBD1 (5 bases). CDR3 length: 14 amino acids. The germline CDR1 and CDR2 sequences are SGHRS and YFSETQ. Between the trimmed V and J ends, which lost 7 bases and 5 bases, there was a span of 16 bases. The CDR3 spells CASRLGAENNEQFF. The DNA for the CDR3 is TGCGCCAGCCGCCTTGGGGCGGAAAACAATGAGCAGTTCTTC.

This chain links TRBV19 with TRBJ2-7, with D possibly being TRBD1 (6 bases). Per germline, CDR1 LNHDA and CDR2 SQIVND (reference sequence). With 3 bases removed from V and 1 base from J, the gap between germline ends came to 16 bases. The length of the CDR3 is 16 residues. The CDR3 protein is CASSIIAGALSYEQYF. The CDR3 DNA follows: TGTGCCAGTAGTATTATTGCAGGGGCCCTATCCTACGAGCAGTACTTC.

V is TRBV7-8 and J is TRBJ2-7; 7 positions match TRBD2. CDR1 is SGHVS and CDR2 is FQNEAQ in the germline V gene. Germline trimming cut 0 bases from V and 5 bases from J; bases unmatched to any gene: 10. The length of the CDR3 is 16 residues. The CDR3 region has the DNA TGTGCCAGCAGCTTAGCGCGGGAGACAGCGGTCCACGAGCAGTACTTC. As protein: CASSLARETAVHEQYF. The complete variable domain, with remaining parts taken from reference TRBV7-8 and TRBJ2-7, reads GAGVSQSPRYKVAKRGQDVALRCDPISGHVSLFWYQQALGQGPEFLTYFQNEAQLDKSGLPSDRFFAERPEGSVSTLKIQRTQQEDSAVYLCASSLARETAVHEQYFGPGTRLTVT.